Shown below are 20 T cell receptor beta chains from a single sample sequenced in a study of cytomegalovirus exposure and HLA in healthy donors. PCR involved 60 Vbeta and 13 Jbeta primers. Clones were read by immunoSEQ multiplex PCR, and TCRdb kept only the in-frame ones, dropping some. The sample comprises about 140,000 clones, 65% to 80% of which are singletons, and around 1.6% rests with the top ten. What was sequenced was PBMCs. Receptor source: a woman between 25 and 40 years old in good health and CMV-seronegative.

The V call is TRBV19, the J call TRBJ1-1; 7 bases match TRBD1. V trimming: 1 base; J trimming: 6 bases; junction bases outside the gene matches: 5. This CDR3 is built from 14 residues. Germline V CDR1 and CDR2: LNHDA, SQIVND (reference sequence). CDR3 residues: CASSIGRQGAEAFF. CDR3 DNA sequence: TGTGCCAGTAGTATAGGGCGGCAGGGGGCTGAAGCTTTCTTT.

This clone has only one observation. The chain links TRBV7-3 to TRBJ2-1, with D perhaps matching TRBD2 (5 bases). The V end was cut by 2 bases, the J end by 5 bases, with 10 bases between. This CDR3 has 14 amino acids. Germline lookup yields CDR1 SGHTA and CDR2 FQGTGA. DNA of the CDR3: TGTGCCAGCAGCTTAGGAGACGGGAACAATGAGCAGTTCTTC. It translates to CASSLGDGNNEQFF.

This rearrangement joins TRBV7-2 to TRBJ1-6; D might be TRBD1 (6 bases). The V gene's germline CDR1 is SGHTA and CDR2 FQGNSA. The CDR3 consists of 16 residues. V lost 5 bases and J 6 bases, leaving 17 bases between the germline ends. CDR3 in amino acids: CASSPQIGQSNSPLHF. CDR3 bases: TGTGCCAGCAGCCCACAAATAGGACAGAGTAATTCACCCCTCCACTTT. Looking up the rest from reference TRBV7-2 and TRBJ1-6 gives the full variable domain: GAGVSQSPSNKVTEKGKDVELRCDPISGHTALYWYRQSLGQGLEFLIYFQGNSAPDKSGLPSDRFSAERTGGSVSTLTIQRTQQEDSAVYLCASSPQIGQSNSPLHFGNGTRLTVT.

This clone was observed once. V is TRBV9 and J is TRBJ2-2, with a tentative D call TRBD2 (5 bases). Trimming took 4 bases from V and 5 from J, leaving 18 bases between them. Looked up from germline, CDR1 is SGDLS and CDR2 is YYNGEE. There are 16 residues in the CDR3. The CDR3 DNA is TGTGCCAGCAGCCCCGATCTGGGGAGAGAGACCGGGGAGCTGTTTTTT. It encodes CASSPDLGRETGELFF.

This sequence joins TRBV29-1 and TRBJ1-2; 7 bases align to TRBD1. Germline V gene sequence: CDR1 SQVTM, CDR2 ANQGSEA. The J segment lost 2 bases and the V segment lost 6 bases, leaving 9 bases of the junction unmatched. The CDR3 has 14 residues. CDR3 protein: CSVPVGQENYGYTF. The CDR3 DNA follows: TGCAGCGTACCGGTAGGACAGGAAAACTATGGCTACACCTTC.

The chain couples TRBV11-2 to TRBJ2-1; 8 nucleotides align to TRBD2. Germline V CDR1 and CDR2: SGHAT, FQNNGV. J gave up 2 bases and V 6 bases, and 9 bases lay outside the gene matches. CDR3 length: 16 amino acids. The CDR3 nucleotides read TGTGCCAGCAGACCCCTTACGGGGGGGACCTACAATGAGCAGTTCTTC. Translation: CASRPLTGGTYNEQFF.

This sequence joins TRBV7-3 and TRBJ1-1; the D is unclear. CDR3 length equals 15 residues. The ends were cut back, 0 bases at V and 1 base at J, with 9 bases in the middle. CDR1 is SGHTA and CDR2 is FQGTGA in the germline V gene. CDR3 in amino acids: CASSLTVVRNTEAFF. CDR3 sequence (DNA): TGTGCCAGCAGCTTAACTGTCGTGAGGAACACTGAAGCTTTCTTT.

Concerning this clone: No conserved phenylalanine or tryptophan ends this CDR3, so it is likely a read error. The chain employs TRBV5-1 and TRBJ1-6; 10 bases align to TRBD1. The CDR3 runs 14 residues. Germline V gives CDR1 SGHRS, CDR2 YFSETQ. The CDR3 coding sequence is TGCGTCAGCAGCTTGGGGACAGGGGATCCACCCCTCCACCTT. Encoded protein: CVSSLGTGDPPLHL.

The rearrangement joins TRBV6-5 to TRBJ1-5; D not resolved. This CDR3 comprises 13 residues. Germline loops: CDR1 MNHEY, CDR2 SVGAGI. V dropped 0 bases and J dropped 7 bases, with 7 bases sitting between them. The CDR3 spells CASSYSREQPQHF. CDR3 sequence (DNA): TGTGCCAGCAGTTACTCCCGGGAACAGCCCCAGCATTTT.

The chain links TRBV18 to TRBJ2-7; tentative D call: TRBD1 (6 bases). The CDR3 runs 14 residues. Germline CDR1 is KGHSH and CDR2 is LQKENI. V lost 0 bases to trimming and J lost 3 bases, with 9 bases between them. The CDR3 nucleotides read TGTGCCAGCTCACCACCGACAGGAGGCTACGAGCAGTACTTC. Amino acids: CASSPPTGGYEQYF. The full variable domain, completed using reference TRBV18 and TRBJ2-7, is NAGVMQNPRHLVRRRGQEARLRCSPMKGHSHVYWYRQLPEEGLKFMVYLQKENIIDESGMPKERFSAEFPKEGPSILRIQQVVRGDSAAYFCASSPPTGGYEQYFGPGTRLTVT.

The gene calls are TRBV10-3 and TRBJ1-1, with 10 nucleotides matching TRBD1. CDR1 and CDR2 (germline): ENHRY, SYGVKD. Trimming removed 10 bases from V and 3 bases from J; junction bases left unmatched: 11. CDR3 size: 15 residues. The CDR3 nucleotides read TGTGCCACCGGAAGACAGGGGACAGGGGACACTGAAGCTTTCTTT. Amino acid sequence: CATGRQGTGDTEAFF.

Comment on this clone: The junction differs from germline at one of its ends, possibly a read error. The sample has other DNA sequences that encode this CDR3 too. This chain connects TRBV4-1 to TRBJ1-2; D remains ambiguous. Germline lookup yields CDR1 MGHRA and CDR2 YSYEKL. CDR3 size: 15 residues. The CDR3 loop is CASSQDHSANYGYTF. DNA for the CDR3: TGCGCCAGCAGCCAAGATCATTCAGCTAACTATGGCTACACTTTC.

This clone was picked up a small number of times. The chain is built from TRBV7-3 and TRBJ2-2; TRBD2 agrees at 9 bases. Trimming took 1 base from V and 5 from J; bases not matched to a gene: 8. Germline V gene lookup returns CDR1 SGHTA and CDR2 FQGTGA. The CDR3 has 17 amino acids. The chain's CDR3 is CASSLMGSGGKTGELFF. CDR3 DNA sequence: TGTGCCAGCAGCTTAATGGGTAGCGGGGGCAAGACCGGGGAGCTGTTTTTT.

V gene TRBV7-9 combines with J gene TRBJ1-1; the D is unclear. Germline CDR1 reads SEHNR; CDR2 reads FQNEAQ (reference sequence). V was clipped by 2 bases and J by 5 bases, with 9 bases between them. The CDR3 contains 13 residues. The CDR3 spells CASSLIEGTEAFF. CDR3 DNA sequence: TGTGCCAGCAGCTTAATAGAGGGTACTGAAGCTTTCTTT.

The table lists this clone with a few counts. The rearrangement joins TRBV6-5 to TRBJ1-2; 7 nucleotides match TRBD1. CDR3 length equals 15 residues. The germline V gene has CDR1 MNHEY and CDR2 SVGAGI. Trimming took 6 bases from V and 7 from J; bases not matched to a gene: 14. The CDR3 DNA sequence: TGTGCCAGCAGGGAACCGACAGGGTGGAAGGGTGGCTACACCTTC. It yields the protein CASREPTGWKGGYTF.

V is TRBV5-4 and J is TRBJ2-5, with 9 positions matching TRBD1. The J call may be faulty, since TRBJ2-7 better matches the DNA end. CDR1 is SGHNT and CDR2 is YYREEE in the germline V gene (reference sequence). This CDR3 comprises 15 residues. CDR3 protein: CASSWDRVPAYEQYF. CDR3 bases: TGTGCCAGCAGCTGGGACAGGGTTCCGGCCTACGAGCAGTACTTC.

This clone showed up just once. The chain joins TRBV28 to TRBJ1-6; 8 nucleotides align to TRBD1. Looked up from germline, CDR1 is MDHEN and CDR2 is SYDVKM. The CDR3 totals 15 residues. Germline trimming cut 5 bases from V and 16 bases from J; bases unmatched to any gene: 16. CDR3 coding DNA: TGTGCCAGCAGTCCTGTACGGACAGGGTTGGAGCCGCTCCACTTT. Translating it yields CASSPVRTGLEPLHF.

The CDR3 loop reads CASSQGTGGSTGELFF. The CDR3 DNA sequence: TGCGCCAGCAGCCAGGGGACAGGGGGGAGCACCGGGGAGCTGTTTTTT. This chain uses TRBV4-1 with TRBJ2-2, with 11 nucleotides matching TRBD1. The CDR3 spans 16 residues. Germline loops: CDR1 MGHRA, CDR2 YSYEKL. Trimming cost V 3 bases and J 4 bases; bases outside gene matches: 4.

This clone has more than one count but fewer than ten. The rearrangement joins TRBV5-4 to TRBJ2-3; D is perhaps TRBD1 (5 bases). The length of the CDR3 is 18 residues. The germline gives CDR1 SGHNT, CDR2 YYREEE (reference sequence). V lost 3 bases to trimming and J lost 2 bases, with 22 bases between them. The DNA of the CDR3 is TGTGCCAGCAGCTCTGGCCCTAGTAGTGGGGCCTTCACAGATACGCAGTATTTT. Its protein product is CASSSGPSSGAFTDTQYF.

This clone was picked up one time. The chain combines TRBV5-4 with TRBJ2-1; 9 bases are shared with TRBD1. V shed 5 bases and J 4 bases; nucleotides not matched to a gene: 7. There are 15 residues in the CDR3. Germline loops: CDR1 SGHNT, CDR2 YYREEE (reference sequence). Written as DNA, the CDR3 is TGTGCCAGCAGATGGTGGGACAGGGTGTACAATGAGCAGTTCTTC. Translated, it gives CASRWWDRVYNEQFF.